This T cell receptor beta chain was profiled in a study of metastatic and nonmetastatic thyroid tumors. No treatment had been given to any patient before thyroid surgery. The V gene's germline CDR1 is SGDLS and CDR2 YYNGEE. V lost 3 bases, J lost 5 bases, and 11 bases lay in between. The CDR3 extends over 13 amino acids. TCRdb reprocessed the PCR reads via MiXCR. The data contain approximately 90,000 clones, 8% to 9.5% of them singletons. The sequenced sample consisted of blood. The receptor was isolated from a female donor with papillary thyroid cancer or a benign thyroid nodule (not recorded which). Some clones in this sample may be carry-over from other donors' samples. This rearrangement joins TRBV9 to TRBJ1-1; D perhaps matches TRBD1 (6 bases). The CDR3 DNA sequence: TGTGCCAGCAGCGAAGGGGGAAGGACTGAAGCTTTCTTT. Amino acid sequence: CASSEGGRTEAFF.